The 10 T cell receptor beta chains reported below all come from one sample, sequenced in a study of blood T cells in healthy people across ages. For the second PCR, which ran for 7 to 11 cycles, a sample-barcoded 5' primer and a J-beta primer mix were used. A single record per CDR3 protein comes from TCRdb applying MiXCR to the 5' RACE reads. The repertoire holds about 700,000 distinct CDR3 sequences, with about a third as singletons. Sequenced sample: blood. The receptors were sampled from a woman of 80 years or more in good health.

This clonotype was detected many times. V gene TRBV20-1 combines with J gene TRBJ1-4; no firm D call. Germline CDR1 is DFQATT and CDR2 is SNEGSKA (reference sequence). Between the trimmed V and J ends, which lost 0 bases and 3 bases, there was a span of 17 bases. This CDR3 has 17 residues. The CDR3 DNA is TGCAGTGCTAGAGATCGTGAGGGTTGGGCGTCTAATGAAAAACTGTTTTTT. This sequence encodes CSARDREGWASNEKLFF.

This chain's CDR3 is CASSEMGGGRGEAFF. In DNA form, the CDR3 reads TGTGCCAGCAGTGAAATGGGCGGGGGCCGCGGTGAAGCTTTCTTT. This rearrangement joins TRBV2 to TRBJ1-1; TRBD1 might be the D (6 bases). There are 15 residues in the CDR3. In germline, CDR1 is SNHLY, CDR2 FYNNEI. V was shortened by 2 bases and J by 7 bases, with 17 bases between the two germline ends.

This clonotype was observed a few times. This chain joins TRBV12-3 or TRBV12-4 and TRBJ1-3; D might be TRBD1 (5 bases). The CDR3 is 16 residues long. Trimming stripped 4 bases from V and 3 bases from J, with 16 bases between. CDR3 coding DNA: TGTGCCAGCAGTTCTGGGGACGCACTTATTGGAAACACCATATATTTT. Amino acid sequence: CASSSGDALIGNTIYF.

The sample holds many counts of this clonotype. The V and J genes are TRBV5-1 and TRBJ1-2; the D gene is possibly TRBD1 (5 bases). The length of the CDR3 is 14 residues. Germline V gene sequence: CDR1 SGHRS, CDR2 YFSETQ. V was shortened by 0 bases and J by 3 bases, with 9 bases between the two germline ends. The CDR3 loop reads CASSLGQKHYGYTF. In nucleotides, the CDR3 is TGCGCCAGCAGCTTGGGACAGAAACACTATGGCTACACCTTC. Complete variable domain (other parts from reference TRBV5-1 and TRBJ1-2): KAGVTQTPRYLIKTRGQQVTLSCSPISGHRSVSWYQQTPGQGLQFLFEYFSETQRNKGNFPGRFSGRQFSNSRSEMNVSTLELGDSALYLCASSLGQKHYGYTFGSGTRLTVV.

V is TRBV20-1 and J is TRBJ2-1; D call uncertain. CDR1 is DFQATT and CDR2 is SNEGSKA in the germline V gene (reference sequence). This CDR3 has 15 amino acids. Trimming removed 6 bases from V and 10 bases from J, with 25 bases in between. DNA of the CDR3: TGCAGTGCCCGGTTTGAATACTTCCTAAGAGGCGAGCAGTTCTTC. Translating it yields CSARFEYFLRGEQFF.

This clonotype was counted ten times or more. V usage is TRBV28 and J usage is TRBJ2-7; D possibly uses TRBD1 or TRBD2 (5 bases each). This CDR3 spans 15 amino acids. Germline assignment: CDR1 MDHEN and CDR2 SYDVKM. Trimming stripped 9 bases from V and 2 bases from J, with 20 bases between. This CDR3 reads CASSSDVGTAYEQYF. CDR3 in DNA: TGTGCCAGTTCCTCCGACGTTGGGACCGCCTACGAGCAGTACTTC.

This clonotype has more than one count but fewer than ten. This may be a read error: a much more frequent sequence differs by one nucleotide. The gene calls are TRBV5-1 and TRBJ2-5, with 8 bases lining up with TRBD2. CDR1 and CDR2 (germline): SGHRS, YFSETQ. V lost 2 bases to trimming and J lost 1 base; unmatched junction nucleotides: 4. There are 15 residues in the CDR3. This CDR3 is CASSFMSGGQETQYF. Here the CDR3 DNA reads TGCGCCAGCAGCTTTATGAGCGGGGGCCAAGAGACCCAGTACTTC.

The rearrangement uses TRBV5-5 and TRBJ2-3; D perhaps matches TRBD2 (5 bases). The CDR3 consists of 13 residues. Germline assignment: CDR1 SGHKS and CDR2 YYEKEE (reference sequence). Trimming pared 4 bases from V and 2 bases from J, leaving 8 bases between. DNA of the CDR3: TGTGCCAGCAGCCCTGACTACACAGATACGCAGTATTTT. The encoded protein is CASSPDYTDTQYF.

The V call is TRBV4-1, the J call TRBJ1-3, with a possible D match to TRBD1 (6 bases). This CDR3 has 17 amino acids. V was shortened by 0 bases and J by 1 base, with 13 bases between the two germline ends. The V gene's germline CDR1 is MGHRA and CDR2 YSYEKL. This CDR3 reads CASSQEGGGRSGNTIYF. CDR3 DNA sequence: TGCGCCAGCAGCCAAGAAGGGGGGGGGAGGTCTGGAAACACCATATATTTT.

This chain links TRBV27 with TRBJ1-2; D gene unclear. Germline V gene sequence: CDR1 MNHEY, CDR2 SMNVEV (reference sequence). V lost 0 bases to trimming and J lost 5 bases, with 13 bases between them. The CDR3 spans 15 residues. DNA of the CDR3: TGTGCCAGCAGTTTATCCTCGGGCCATGGGTATGGCTACACCTTC. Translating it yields CASSLSSGHGYGYTF.